Below are 32 T cell receptor beta chains sequenced from a single sample in a study of Graves' ophthalmopathy and Graves' hyperthyroidism. The authors amplified TCR beta CDR3 regions from RNA transcripts. An initial RT-PCR round employing HTBI primers preceded a second-round multiplex PCR. TCRdb reprocessed the multiplex PCR reads with MiXCR, giving one entry per CDR3 protein. The data show approximately 1.2 million distinct CDR3 sequences, 35% to 45% seen once. Sequencing input: peripheral blood or thyroid tissue (not recorded which). The receptors derive from an adult man with Graves' hyperthyroidism.

V and J are TRBV10-3 and TRBJ2-2; the D gene is possibly TRBD1 (7 bases). CDR1 ENHRY and CDR2 SYGVKD come from the germline V gene. V dropped 10 bases and J dropped 5 bases, with 20 bases sitting between them. CDR3 size: 15 residues. DNA for the CDR3: TGTGCCAGCGGAAGCAGGGGGAGGAGAACCGGGGAGCTGTTTTTT. Amino acid sequence: CASGSRGRRTGELFF.

This clonotype was counted at least ten times. The genes are TRBV7-8 and TRBJ1-5, with 7 bases aligning to TRBD1. V trimming: 1 base; J trimming: 5 bases; junction bases outside the gene matches: 5. CDR1 and CDR2 from the germline V gene are SGHVS and FQNEAQ. This CDR3 comprises 15 residues. The CDR3 DNA reads TGTGCCAGCAGCTTAGTGCAGGGGGGGGATCAGCCCCAGCATTTT. As protein: CASSLVQGGDQPQHF.

This clonotype was counted many times. The rearrangement links TRBV13 to TRBJ1-2; 11 nucleotides match TRBD1. In germline, CDR1 is PRHDT, CDR2 FYEKMQ (reference sequence). V was clipped by 4 bases and J by 4 bases; unmatched bases: 5. The CDR3 sequence is 15 residues long. The CDR3 is CASSSGTGGPYGYTF. The CDR3 DNA follows: TGTGCCAGCAGCTCTGGGACAGGGGGTCCCTATGGCTACACCTTC.

The rearrangement uses TRBV7-9 and TRBJ1-5; 9 bases are a match to TRBD1. The CDR3 loop spans 14 amino acids. CDR1 and CDR2 (germline): SEHNR, FQNEAQ (reference sequence). V dropped 5 bases and J dropped 5; count of bases not matched to a gene: 4. In nucleotides, the CDR3 is TGTGCCAGCAGCCCCTGGGACAGGGATCAGCCCCAGCATTTT. It yields the protein CASSPWDRDQPQHF. Variable domain in full (rest from reference TRBV7-9 and TRBJ1-5): DTGVSQNPRHKITKRGQNVTFRCDPISEHNRLYWYRQTLGQGPEFLTYFQNEAQLEKSRLLSDRFSAERPKGSFSTLEIQRTEQGDSAMYLCASSPWDRDQPQHFGDGTRLSIL.

The chain links TRBV6-5 to TRBJ2-7, with TRBD1 as a possible D gene (5 bases). The CDR3 consists of 15 residues. Germline assignment: CDR1 MNHEY and CDR2 SVGAGI. Trimming pared 2 bases from V and 2 bases from J, leaving 13 bases between. Here the CDR3 reads CASSYAAGPAYEQYF. The DNA of the CDR3 is TGTGCCAGCAGTTACGCGGCAGGGCCGGCCTACGAGCAGTACTTC.

The chain combines TRBV15 with TRBJ1-5; D gene unclear. The CDR3 totals 18 residues. The V gene lost 0 bases and the J gene lost 6 bases, with 21 bases spanning the gap. CDR1 and CDR2 (germline): LNHNV, YYDKDF (reference sequence). The CDR3 coding sequence is TGTGCCACCAGCAGAGACGGGAGTCCGAGGGATAGCGGTCAGCCCCAGCATTTT. As protein: CATSRDGSPRDSGQPQHF.

The chain recombines TRBV6-6 with TRBJ1-4, with a tentative D call TRBD1 (5 bases). This CDR3 is 14 amino acids long. V was cut by 6 bases and J by 5 bases, with 13 bases left in between. Germline V gene data show CDR1 as MNHNY and CDR2 as SVGAGI (reference sequence). CDR3 protein: CASRPGGGNEKLFF. In DNA, the CDR3 is TGTGCCAGCAGACCTGGGGGTGGGAATGAAAAACTGTTTTTT.

The rearrangement joins TRBV15 to TRBJ2-5, with D unclear. The CDR3 runs 13 residues. V dropped 10 bases and J dropped 4 bases, with 16 bases sitting between them. The germline V gene has CDR1 LNHNV and CDR2 YYDKDF (reference sequence). The chain's CDR3 is CASSYVSGETQYF. CDR3 coding DNA: TGTGCCAGCAGTTACGTTAGTGGAGAGACCCAGTACTTC.

This clonotype was counted a few times. This sequence joins TRBV6-5 and TRBJ2-6; weak D call: TRBD2 (5 bases). Between the trimmed V and J ends, which lost 0 bases and 4 bases, there was a span of 13 bases. CDR1 MNHEY and CDR2 SVGAGI come from the germline V gene. The CDR3 runs to 17 residues. CDR3: CASSYSGRAAGANVLTF. The CDR3 DNA sequence: TGTGCCAGCAGTTACTCTGGTCGAGCGGCCGGGGCCAACGTCCTGACTTTC.

This clonotype was seen a few times. The chain employs TRBV6-2 or TRBV6-3 and TRBJ1-4, with unresolved D. The CDR3 contains 14 residues. Germline lookup yields CDR1 MNHEY and CDR2 SVGEGT. Trimming stripped 2 bases from V and 5 bases from J, with 9 bases between. This CDR3 is CASSYRTSNEKLFF. The CDR3 DNA sequence: TGTGCCAGCAGTTACCGGACGTCAAATGAAAAACTGTTTTTT.

CDR3 coding DNA: TGTGCCAGTACCCCTTGGGACACTGAAGCTTTCTTT. Its protein product is CASTPWDTEAFF. The gene calls are TRBV12-3 or TRBV12-4 and TRBJ1-1, with D hard to call. The germline V and J ends were trimmed by 9 bases and 3 bases, with 11 bases remaining between them. This CDR3 has 12 amino acids.

This clonotype turned up a few times. V usage is TRBV18 and J usage is TRBJ2-5, with D unresolved. V was cut by 2 bases and J by 0 bases, with 7 bases left in between. This CDR3 region has 14 residues. The germline V gene has CDR1 KGHSH and CDR2 LQKENI. The CDR3 sequence: CASSPGRDQETQYF. The CDR3 bases are TGTGCCAGCTCACCAGGACGGGACCAAGAGACCCAGTACTTC. Combining the CDR3 with reference TRBV18 and TRBJ2-5 gives the whole variable domain NAGVMQNPRHLVRRRGQEARLRCSPMKGHSHVYWYRQLPEEGLKFMVYLQKENIIDESGMPKERFSAEFPKEGPSILRIQQVVRGDSAAYFCASSPGRDQETQYFGPGTRLLVL.

Ten or more counts support this clonotype. The gene calls are TRBV15 and TRBJ1-1; 8 bases are shared with TRBD1. Germline CDR1 LNHNV, CDR2 YYDKDF (reference sequence). The CDR3 is made up of 16 amino acids. Trimming cost V 5 bases and J 8 bases; bases outside gene matches: 16. The CDR3 DNA follows: TGTGCCACCAGCGATACAGGGGGTTTATATTTATCGGAAGCTTTCTTT. Translation: CATSDTGGLYLSEAFF.

CDR3: CASSLEYRGTSNYGYTF. In DNA, the CDR3 is TGTGCCAGCAGCTTAGAGTACAGGGGGACTTCTAACTATGGCTACACCTTC. The chain joins TRBV7-2 to TRBJ1-2; 8 bases are a match to TRBD1. V gave up 1 base and J gave up 0 bases; unmatched junction bases: 7. There are 17 residues in the CDR3. The germline V gene has CDR1 SGHTA and CDR2 FQGNSA. The full variable domain, rest sourced from reference TRBV7-2 and TRBJ1-2, is GAGVSQSPSNKVTEKGKDVELRCDPISGHTALYWYRQSLGQGLEFLIYFQGNSAPDKSGLPSDRFSAERTGGSVSTLTIQRTQQEDSAVYLCASSLEYRGTSNYGYTFGSGTRLTVV.

This clonotype appeared many times. The gene calls are TRBV7-7 and TRBJ2-5; 7 bases fit TRBD1. Germline-derived CDR1 and CDR2 are SSHAT and FNYEAQ (reference sequence). V was clipped by 1 base and J by 5 bases; unmatched bases: 4. The CDR3 covers 14 residues. CDR3 region: CASSLGQGAETQYF. The CDR3 DNA reads as TGTGCCAGCAGCTTAGGACAGGGAGCCGAGACCCAGTACTTC.

To note about this clonotype: As the CDR3 is not closed by the conserved phenylalanine or tryptophan, this likely results from a read error. The DNA is left out, because the CDR3 cannot be placed on it with certainty; the CDR3 is given as TCRdb lists it. The genes are TRBV3-1 and TRBJ2-7; the D call of TRBD1 is as the table states it, not checked on the DNA. Germline CDR1 is LGHDT and CDR2 is YNNKEL (reference sequence). The CDR3 adds up to 13 amino acids, both ends counted. This CDR3 reads CASSPTLDSAIEI.

This clonotype was detected only a few times. The chain combines TRBV6-1 with TRBJ1-4; no clear D gene. Germline assignment: CDR1 MNHNS and CDR2 SASEGT. The CDR3 loop spans 15 amino acids. The V gene lost 5 bases and the J gene lost 8 bases, with 18 bases spanning the gap. DNA of the CDR3: TGTGCCAGCAGTTACTTGGCTGAAGAGATGGAAAAACTGTTTTTT. Translating it yields CASSYLAEEMEKLFF.

The rearrangement links TRBV2 to TRBJ2-5, with 8 nucleotides matching TRBD1. The germline V gene encodes CDR1 SNHLY and CDR2 FYNNEI. The V gene end was trimmed by 6 bases and the J gene end by 5 bases; junction bases not matched to a gene: 5. CDR3 length equals 13 residues. CDR3 region: CASRSSGGETQYF. In DNA form, the CDR3 reads TGTGCCAGCAGGAGTTCAGGGGGCGAGACCCAGTACTTC.

This clonotype has at least ten counts. This chain joins TRBV6-6 and TRBJ1-5; TRBD1 agrees at 8 bases. Trimming removed 2 bases from V and 1 base from J; junction bases left unmatched: 4. Germline loops: CDR1 MNHNY, CDR2 SVGAGI (reference sequence). The CDR3 consists of 16 residues. Written as DNA, the CDR3 is TGTGCCAGCAGTTACGGAGACAGGGGAAGCAATCAGCCCCAGCATTTT. Translation gives CASSYGDRGSNQPQHF.

V usage is TRBV24-1 and J usage is TRBJ1-1, with a tentative D call TRBD1 (6 bases). Germline V gives CDR1 KGHDR, CDR2 SFDVKD. V gave up 9 bases and J gave up 1 base, with 11 bases separating them. CDR3 length equals 13 residues. As DNA, the CDR3 is TGTGCCACCCAGGGGAGGGGGAACACTGAAGCTTTCTTT. It codes for CATQGRGNTEAFF.

The chain recombines TRBV20-1 with TRBJ2-7, with D hard to call. The V gene lost 3 bases and the J gene lost 3 bases, with 9 bases spanning the gap. The CDR3 is 12 residues long. Germline V CDR1 and CDR2: DFQATT, SNEGSKA (reference sequence). Here the CDR3 DNA reads TGCAGTGCTAGTCAGGATTTCTACGAGCAGTACTTC. Residues: CSASQDFYEQYF.

The CDR3 is CASSEVKGRETQYF. CDR3 in DNA: TGTGCCAGCAGTGAGGTTAAGGGGAGAGAGACCCAGTACTTC. The chain uses TRBV25-1 and TRBJ2-5; either TRBD1 or TRBD2 may fit D (5 bases each). Germline values: CDR1 MGHDK, CDR2 SYGVNS. The V end lost 3 bases, the J end lost 4 bases, and 12 bases lay between the germline ends. The CDR3 has 14 amino acids.

The chain recombines TRBV20-1 with TRBJ1-2; possibly TRBD1 for D (6 bases). Germline V gene data show CDR1 as DFQATT and CDR2 as SNEGSKA (reference sequence). Between the trimmed V and J ends, which lost 0 bases and 4 bases, there was a span of 12 bases. The CDR3 is made up of 14 amino acids. In nucleotides, the CDR3 is TGCAGTGCTAGAGATCTTGGGGACACCTATGGCTACACCTTC. This sequence encodes CSARDLGDTYGYTF.

This clonotype occurred a few times. The J gene is TRBJ1-2, the V gene TRBV10-3; D not resolved. The CDR3 loop spans 14 amino acids. Trimming stripped 5 bases from V and 6 bases from J, with 16 bases between. The germline V gene has CDR1 ENHRY and CDR2 SYGVKD. The CDR3 DNA sequence: TGTGCCATCAGTATGACACCTCTTGGGGATGGCTACACCTTC. This encodes CAISMTPLGDGYTF.

V is TRBV12-3 or TRBV12-4 and J is TRBJ1-2; 9 nucleotides agree with TRBD1. The CDR3 totals 16 residues. The trim removed 0 bases at V and 6 bases at J, leaving 8 bases unmatched. CDR3 amino acids: CASSLASPGQGNGYTF. The CDR3 bases are TGTGCCAGCAGTTTAGCTTCCCCGGGACAGGGAAATGGCTACACCTTC.

This clonotype was observed a few times. This chain joins TRBV9 and TRBJ1-2, with D possibly TRBD1 on 6 matching bases. Between the trimmed V and J ends, which lost 0 bases and 6 bases, there was a span of 21 bases. CDR1 and CDR2 (germline): SGDLS, YYNGEE. CDR3 size: 17 residues. The CDR3 sequence is CASSVEGGVVPSDGYTF. CDR3 DNA: TGTGCCAGCAGCGTAGAGGGGGGGGTGGTTCCCTCGGATGGCTACACCTTC.

Details on this clonotype: One junction end does not reproduce the germline sequence, and a read error may be involved. The chain couples TRBV2 to TRBJ2-2, with D possibly TRBD2 on 7 matching bases. Germline CDR1 is SNHLY and CDR2 is FYNNEI. CDR3 length: 13 amino acids. The CDR3: CASKRGDTGEPFF. The CDR3 DNA reads TGTGCCAGCAAACGGGGGGACACCGGGGAGCCGTTTTTT.

This chain uses TRBV15 with TRBJ1-6; no clear D gene. Germline CDR1 LNHNV, CDR2 YYDKDF (reference sequence). The V gene lost 3 bases and the J gene lost 7 bases, with 10 bases spanning the gap. The CDR3 has 14 residues. The CDR3 sequence is CATSSVQLNSPLHF. DNA for the CDR3: TGTGCCACCAGCAGTGTACAGCTAAATTCACCCCTCCACTTT.

This clonotype was found once. The chain links TRBV10-3 to TRBJ1-4, with 9 bases that match TRBD1. Germline lookup yields CDR1 ENHRY and CDR2 SYGVKD. Trimming at V came to 10 bases and at J to 8 bases, leaving 11 bases not matched to a gene. The length of the CDR3 is 14 residues. The CDR3: CASCLGTGSEKLFF. The CDR3 DNA reads TGTGCCAGCTGCCTCGGGACAGGGTCGGAAAAACTGTTTTTT.

This clonotype was picked up many times. The chain employs TRBV19 and TRBJ1-5; D is unresolved. The CDR3 extends over 15 amino acids. Germline-derived CDR1 and CDR2 are LNHDA and SQIVND (reference sequence). V lost 6 bases to trimming and J lost 0 bases, with 12 bases between them. The CDR3 reads CASRTFRISNQPQHF. For the CDR3, the DNA is TGTGCCAGTAGGACTTTCCGCATTAGCAATCAGCCCCAGCATTTT.

The table lists this clonotype with many counts. This chain links TRBV9 with TRBJ1-1; 7 nucleotides line up with TRBD1. This CDR3 contains 16 residues. Germline V gives CDR1 SGDLS, CDR2 YYNGEE. Trimming took 4 bases from V and 5 from J; bases not matched to a gene: 14. The CDR3 bases are TGTGCCAGCAGCACGACAGGGACGGCGTCGGGGACTGAAGCTTTCTTT. Its protein product is CASSTTGTASGTEAFF.

This clonotype was seen repeatedly, ten times or more. The chain links TRBV2 to TRBJ2-7; D not resolved. Germline CDR1 is SNHLY and CDR2 is FYNNEI. Trimming stripped 0 bases from V and 3 bases from J, with 6 bases between. The CDR3 totals 13 residues. CDR3 coding DNA: TGTGCCAGCAGTGAAGCGGGCCTCTACGAGCAGTACTTC. Amino acids: CASSEAGLYEQYF.